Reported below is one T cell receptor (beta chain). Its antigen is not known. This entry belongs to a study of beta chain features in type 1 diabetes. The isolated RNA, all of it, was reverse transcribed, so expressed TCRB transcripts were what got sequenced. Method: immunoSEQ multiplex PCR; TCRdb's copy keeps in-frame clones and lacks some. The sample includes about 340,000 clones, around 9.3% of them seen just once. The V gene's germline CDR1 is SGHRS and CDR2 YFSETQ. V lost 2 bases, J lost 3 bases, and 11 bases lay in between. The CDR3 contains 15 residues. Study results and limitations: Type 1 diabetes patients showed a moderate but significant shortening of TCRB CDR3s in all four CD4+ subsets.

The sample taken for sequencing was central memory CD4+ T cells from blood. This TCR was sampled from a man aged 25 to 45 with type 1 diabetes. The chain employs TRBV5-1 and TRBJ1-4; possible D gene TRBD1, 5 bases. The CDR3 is CASSFSGRANEKLFF. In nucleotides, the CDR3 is TGCGCCAGCAGCTTCTCAGGCAGGGCTAATGAAAAACTGTTTTTT.